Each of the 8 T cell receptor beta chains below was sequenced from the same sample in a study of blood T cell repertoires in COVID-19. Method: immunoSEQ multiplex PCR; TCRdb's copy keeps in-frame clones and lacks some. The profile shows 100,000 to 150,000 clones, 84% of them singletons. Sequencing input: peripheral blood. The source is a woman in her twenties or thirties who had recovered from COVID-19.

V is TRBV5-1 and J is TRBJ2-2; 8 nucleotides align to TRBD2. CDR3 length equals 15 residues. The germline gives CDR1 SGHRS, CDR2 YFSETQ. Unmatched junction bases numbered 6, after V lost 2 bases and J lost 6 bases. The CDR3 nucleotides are TGCGCCAGCAGCTTAAGCGGGAGAAATGCCGGGGAGCTGTTTTTT. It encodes CASSLSGRNAGELFF.

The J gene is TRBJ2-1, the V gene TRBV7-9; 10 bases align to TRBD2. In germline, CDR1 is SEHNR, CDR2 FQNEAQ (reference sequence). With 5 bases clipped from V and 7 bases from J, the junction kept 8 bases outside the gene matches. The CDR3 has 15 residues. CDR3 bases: TGTGCCAGCAGCCAATCTAGCGGGGGTGGAAATGAGCAGTTCTTC. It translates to CASSQSSGGGNEQFF.

The CDR3 is CASSLRGTANTEAFF. Written as DNA, the CDR3 is TGTGCCAGCAGCTTACGGGGGACAGCGAACACTGAAGCTTTCTTT. V is TRBV5-6 and J is TRBJ1-1; the match to TRBD1 covers 7 bases. The V gene end was trimmed by 2 bases and the J gene end by 1 base; junction bases not matched to a gene: 5. The CDR3 length is 15 residues. The germline gives CDR1 SGHDT, CDR2 YYEEEE.

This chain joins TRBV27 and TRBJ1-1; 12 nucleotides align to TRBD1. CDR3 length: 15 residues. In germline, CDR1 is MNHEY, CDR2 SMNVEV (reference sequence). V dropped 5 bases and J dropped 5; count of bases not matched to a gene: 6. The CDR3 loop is CASSHRDRGQTEAFF. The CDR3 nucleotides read TGTGCCAGCAGTCACCGGGACAGGGGGCAAACTGAAGCTTTCTTT.

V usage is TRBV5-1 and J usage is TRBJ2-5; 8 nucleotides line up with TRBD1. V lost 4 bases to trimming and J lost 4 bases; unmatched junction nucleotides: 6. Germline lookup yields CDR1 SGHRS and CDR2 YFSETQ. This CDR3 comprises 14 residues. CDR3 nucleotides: TGCGCCAGCAGCCCGACAGGGGAAGGAGAGACCCAGTACTTC. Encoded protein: CASSPTGEGETQYF.

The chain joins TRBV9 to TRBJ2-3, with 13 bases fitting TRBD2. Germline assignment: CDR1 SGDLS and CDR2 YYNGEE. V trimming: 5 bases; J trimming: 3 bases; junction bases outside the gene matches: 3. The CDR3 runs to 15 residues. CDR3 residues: CASRRTSGSTDTQYF. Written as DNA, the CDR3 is TGTGCCAGCAGAAGGACTAGCGGGAGTACAGATACGCAGTATTTT.

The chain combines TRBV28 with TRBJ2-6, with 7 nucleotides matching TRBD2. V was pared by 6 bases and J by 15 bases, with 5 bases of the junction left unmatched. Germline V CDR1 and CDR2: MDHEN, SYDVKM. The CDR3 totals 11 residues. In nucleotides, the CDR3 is TGTGCCAGCAGCGGGAGGAGAGCCCTGACTTTC. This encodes CASSGRRALTF.

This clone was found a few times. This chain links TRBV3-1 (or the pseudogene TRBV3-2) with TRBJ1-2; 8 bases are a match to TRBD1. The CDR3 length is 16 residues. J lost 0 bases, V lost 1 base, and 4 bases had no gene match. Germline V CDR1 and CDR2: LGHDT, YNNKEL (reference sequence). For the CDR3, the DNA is TGTGCCAGCAGCCAAGGTTCACAGGGGGCTAACTATGGCTACACCTTC. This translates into CASSQGSQGANYGYTF.